The 7 T cell receptor beta chains below all came from one sample that was sequenced in a study of spatial heterogeneity in lung cancer. Time point in this sample: sample taken at primary tumor resection. Unsorted whole RNA from tumor, nontumor lung or frozen PBMC underwent sequencing. TCRdb independently ran MiXCR on the 5' RACE reads; one entry per CDR3 protein. The sample consists of 900 to 1,200 distinct CDR3 sequences, about 6.4% of them appearing once. The sequences come from normal lung tissue next to the tumor, collected at surgery. The receptor source for this set is a male donor with early-stage non-small cell lung cancer.

This clonotype is medium-sized (0.01 to 0.1%) in the sample. This chain uses TRBV4-2 with TRBJ2-5; 9 bases are a match to TRBD2. CDR3 length equals 15 residues. The germline CDR1 and CDR2 sequences are LGHNA and YNFKEQ. Trimming removed 1 base from V and 4 bases from J; junction bases left unmatched: 4. CDR3 bases: TGTGCCAGCAGCCAAGGAGGCGGGAGGGGAGAGACCCAGTACTTC. As protein: CASSQGGGRGETQYF.

This clonotype is medium-sized (0.01 to 0.1%). The chain employs TRBV20-1 and TRBJ2-3; 10 nucleotides align to TRBD2. CDR1 and CDR2 (germline): DFQATT, SNEGSKA (reference sequence). Germline trimming cut 5 bases from V and 3 bases from J; bases unmatched to any gene: 11. The length of the CDR3 is 16 residues. CDR3 protein: CSAPALAGVLTDTQYF. The CDR3 DNA reads TGCAGTGCTCCCGCCCTAGCGGGAGTGTTAACAGATACGCAGTATTTT.

In its sample, this clonotype was seen many times. J is TRBJ1-4 and V is TRBV16, with D maybe TRBD1 (5 bases). The CDR3 is 14 residues long. CDR1 is KGHSY and CDR2 is FQNENV in the germline V gene. With 3 bases removed from V and 9 bases from J, the gap between germline ends came to 14 bases. CDR3: CASSHPGESKKLFF. The CDR3 nucleotides read TGTGCCAGCAGCCATCCGGGGGAGAGTAAAAAACTGTTTTTT.

Judged by abundance, this clonotype is medium-sized. The chain carries TRBV15 and TRBJ2-3, with D uncertain. This CDR3 has 15 residues. V was shortened by 3 bases and J by 2 bases, with 12 bases between the two germline ends. The germline CDR1 and CDR2 sequences are LNHNV and YYDKDF (reference sequence). The CDR3 DNA is TGTGCCACCAGCAGGAAAGAGACTTTCACAGATACGCAGTATTTT. This translates into CATSRKETFTDTQYF. The full variable domain, rest sourced from reference TRBV15 and TRBJ2-3, is DAMVIQNPRYQVTQFGKPVTLSCSQTLNHNVMYWYQQKSSQAPKLLFHYYDKDFNNEADTPDNFQSRRPNTSFCFLDIRSPGLGDTAMYLCATSRKETFTDTQYFGPGTRLTVL.

This clonotype is medium-sized (0.01 to 0.1%) in the sample. The chain recombines TRBV20-1 with TRBJ1-4; TRBD1 matches 9 bases. The germline V gene encodes CDR1 DFQATT and CDR2 SNEGSKA (reference sequence). This CDR3 has 14 amino acids. With V trimmed by 6 bases and J by 8 bases, 10 bases remained unmatched. DNA for the CDR3: TGCAGTGCACATCGACAGGGGGAGTACGAAAAACTGTTTTTT. It encodes CSAHRQGEYEKLFF.

By frequency in the sample, this clonotype is hyperexpanded (1% or more). The chain has TRBV9 and TRBJ2-1; D perhaps matches TRBD2 (6 bases). Germline-derived CDR1 and CDR2 are SGDLS and YYNGEE. The CDR3 is 14 residues long. CDR3 nucleotide sequence: TGTGCTTCCAGTGGGGCAGGGAGGATCGAAGAGCAGTTCTTC. Translating gives CASSGAGRIEEQFF. Drawing the rest from reference TRBV9 and TRBJ2-1, the complete variable domain is DSGVTQTPKHLITATGQRVTLRCSPRSGDLSVYWYQQSLDQGLQFLIQYYNGEERAKGNILERFSAQQFPDLHSELNLSSLELGDSALYFCASSGAGRIEEQFFGPGTRLTVL.

This clonotype is termed large. The chain uses TRBV2 and TRBJ2-2; 7 bases fit TRBD1. The V gene end was trimmed by 8 bases and the J gene end by 0 bases; junction bases not matched to a gene: 6. The CDR3 totals 15 residues. Germline lookup yields CDR1 SNHLY and CDR2 FYNNEI. The CDR3 is CASSGTAANTGELFF. CDR3 coding DNA: TGTGCCAGCTCCGGGACAGCCGCGAACACCGGGGAGCTGTTTTTT.